One and the same sample provided the 27 T cell receptor beta chains below, sequenced in a study of response to subunit inactivated influenza vaccine. TCRdb used MiXCR to reprocess the RT-PCR reads, holding one entry per CDR3 protein. The table has about 800,000 distinct CDR3 sequences, approximately 22% seen once. The starting material was PBMCs from blood, obtained more than 4 days after vaccination. The receptors come from a man in his fifties who received an inactivated influenza vaccine.

This clonotype was recorded a few times. V gene TRBV28 combines with J gene TRBJ2-1, with a tentative D call TRBD2 (5 bases). V was pared by 5 bases and J by 3 bases, with 8 bases between. The CDR3 sequence is 13 residues long. In germline, CDR1 is MDHEN, CDR2 SYDVKM. This CDR3 is CASSARDYNEQFF. The CDR3 DNA sequence: TGTGCCAGCAGTGCCCGGGACTACAATGAGCAGTTCTTC.

This clonotype has a handful of counts. The V call is TRBV11-2, the J call TRBJ2-6; D may match TRBD1 or TRBD2 (5 bases each). Germline V CDR1 and CDR2: SGHAT, FQNNGV. This CDR3 has 15 amino acids. V was clipped by 6 bases and J by 1 base, with 10 bases between them. DNA for the CDR3: TGTGCCAGCAGGGGACGGGTATCTGGGGCCAACGTCCTGACTTTC. Residues: CASRGRVSGANVLTF. Using reference TRBV11-2 and TRBJ2-6 for the parts outside the CDR3, the full variable domain is EAGVAQSPRYKIIEKRQSVAFWCNPISGHATLYWYQQILGQGPKLLIQFQNNGVVDDSQLPKDRFSAERLKGVDSTLKIQPAKLEDSAVYLCASRGRVSGANVLTFGAGSRLTVL.

This chain uses TRBV20-1 with TRBJ2-1, with 7 nucleotides matching TRBD1. CDR1 and CDR2 from the germline V gene are DFQATT and SNEGSKA (reference sequence). This CDR3 contains 15 residues. J gave up 7 bases and V 3 bases, and 12 bases lay outside the gene matches. The CDR3: CSASSGQEQPNEQFF. As DNA, the CDR3 is TGCAGTGCTAGTTCCGGACAGGAGCAACCTAATGAGCAGTTCTTC.

This chain's CDR3 is CSVAWLTPYEQYF. DNA for the CDR3: TGCAGCGTTGCGTGGTTAACCCCCTACGAGCAGTACTTC. The chain combines TRBV29-1 with TRBJ2-7; D is unclear. The CDR3 contains 13 residues. V was trimmed by 4 bases and J by 2 bases, leaving 12 bases between them. Germline V gives CDR1 SQVTM, CDR2 ANQGSEA.

This chain connects TRBV12-3 or TRBV12-4 to TRBJ1-5; 8 positions agree with TRBD1. Trimming at V came to 6 bases and at J to 6 bases, leaving 13 bases not matched to a gene. The CDR3 has 16 amino acids. CDR3 sequence reads: CASSDRGGSWIQPQHF. CDR3 in DNA: TGTGCCAGCAGCGACAGGGGTGGCTCGTGGATTCAGCCCCAGCATTTT.

This clonotype came up a few times. The chain carries TRBV20-1 and TRBJ2-3; the D call may be TRBD1 or TRBD2 (5 bases each). Trimming took off 6 bases at V and 9 bases at J, with 10 bases between the two ends. Germline values: CDR1 DFQATT, CDR2 SNEGSKA (reference sequence). The length of the CDR3 is 10 residues. The CDR3 bases are TGCAGTGCCCTTGGGGGAACGCAGTATTTT. Its translation: CSALGGTQYF.

The chain uses TRBV5-1 and TRBJ2-2; 10 bases map to TRBD2. V was clipped by 1 base and J by 0 bases; unmatched bases: 3. The length of the CDR3 is 17 residues. Germline V CDR1 and CDR2: SGHRS, YFSETQ. The CDR3 protein is CASSLTAGGANTGELFF. As DNA, the CDR3 is TGCGCCAGCAGCTTGACAGCGGGGGGGGCGAACACCGGGGAGCTGTTTTTT.

The genes are TRBV5-1 and TRBJ2-3; 8 bases line up with TRBD2. The junction had 4 bases not matched to a gene; V was cut back by 4 bases and J by 0 bases. There are 15 residues in the CDR3. Germline-derived CDR1 and CDR2 are SGHRS and YFSETQ. CDR3 nucleotides: TGCGCCAGCAGCGCCGGGACTAGAAGCACAGATACGCAGTATTTT. Translation: CASSAGTRSTDTQYF.

V is TRBV7-2 and J is TRBJ2-7, with D maybe TRBD1 (5 bases). Trimming took off 2 bases at V and 0 bases at J, with 8 bases between the two ends. The V gene's germline CDR1 is SGHTA and CDR2 FQGNSA. The CDR3 extends over 14 amino acids. The CDR3 region is CASSLSRASYEQYF. The CDR3 bases are TGTGCCAGCAGCTTATCCAGGGCCTCCTACGAGCAGTACTTC.

This clonotype was picked up a small number of times. The genes are TRBV6-1 and TRBJ1-1; 8 nucleotides align to TRBD1. V trimming: 6 bases; J trimming: 2 bases; junction bases outside the gene matches: 2. The germline CDR1 and CDR2 sequences are MNHNS and SASEGT. This CDR3 spans 13 amino acids. The chain's CDR3 is CASRQGVNTEAFF. In DNA, the CDR3 is TGTGCCAGCAGACAGGGGGTAAACACTGAAGCTTTCTTT.

This clonotype was counted at least ten times. This sequence joins TRBV29-1 and TRBJ2-7, with D perhaps TRBD2 (6 bases). The CDR3 contains 13 residues. The ends were cut back, 4 bases at V and 3 bases at J, with 13 bases in the middle. Per germline, CDR1 SQVTM and CDR2 ANQGSEA. CDR3 in DNA: TGCAGCGTTGCTCGGGACTCCCACTACGAGCAGTACTTC. Its protein product is CSVARDSHYEQYF.

This clonotype turned up a few times. This chain joins TRBV24-1 and TRBJ2-2; D gene ambiguous. In germline, CDR1 is KGHDR, CDR2 SFDVKD. This CDR3 has 13 residues. Trimming removed 7 bases at V and 4 bases at J, with 9 bases between. The CDR3: CATSLPGTGELFF. In DNA form, the CDR3 reads TGTGCCACCAGCCTACCGGGCACCGGGGAGCTGTTTTTT.

V and J are TRBV12-3 or TRBV12-4 and TRBJ2-1; D is possibly TRBD2 (6 bases). V was shortened by 1 base and J by 9 bases, with 13 bases between the two germline ends. The CDR3 totals 14 residues. CDR3 in amino acids: CASSLVAGGSEQFF. Here the CDR3 DNA reads TGTGCCAGCAGTTTAGTTGCAGGAGGGAGTGAGCAGTTCTTC.

The CDR3 DNA reads as TGTGCCAGCACGCGGCCAGGGAACTATGGCTACACCTTC. This codes for CASTRPGNYGYTF. V and J are TRBV28 and TRBJ1-2, with D possibly matching TRBD1 (5 bases). The CDR3 loop spans 13 amino acids. The V end lost 7 bases, the J end lost 2 bases, and 11 bases lay between the germline ends. Germline V gene data show CDR1 as MDHEN and CDR2 as SYDVKM.

This chain connects TRBV12-3 or TRBV12-4 to TRBJ1-2; 11 nucleotides align to TRBD1. The CDR3 covers 13 residues. V dropped 5 bases and J dropped 7; count of bases not matched to a gene: 3. As DNA, the CDR3 is TGTGCCAGCAGTCGGACAGGGGGCAGTGGCTACACCTTC. This encodes CASSRTGGSGYTF.

This sequence joins TRBV4-3 and TRBJ2-5; 7 positions match TRBD2. Germline V gene sequence: CDR1 LGHNA, CDR2 YSLEER. Unmatched junction bases numbered 5, after V lost 0 bases and J lost 4 bases. The CDR3 is 15 residues long. CDR3 nucleotides: TGCGCCAGCAGCCAAGATCCGGGAGGATCAGAGACCCAGTACTTC. Amino acid sequence: CASSQDPGGSETQYF.

This chain links TRBV12-3 or TRBV12-4 with TRBJ1-6; D may be TRBD1 (5 bases). Between the trimmed V and J ends, which lost 6 bases and 9 bases, there was a span of 15 bases. The CDR3 covers 14 residues. The CDR3 DNA reads as TGTGCCAGCAGGCCGGGACTGGCGACTTCACCCCTCCACTTT. Translated: CASRPGLATSPLHF.

This clonotype has just a few counts. The V gene is TRBV27, the J gene TRBJ1-1; D is ambiguous. Trimming removed 1 base from V and 4 bases from J, with 16 bases in between. Germline V gives CDR1 MNHEY, CDR2 SMNVEV (reference sequence). The CDR3 sequence is 16 residues long. The CDR3 nucleotides are TGTGCCAGCAGTTTATATTTGGGAAGCGGCACCACTGAAGCTTTCTTT. It encodes CASSLYLGSGTTEAFF.

The chain employs TRBV24-1 and TRBJ2-3, with 7 bases identical to TRBD2. Trimming removed 3 bases from V and 0 bases from J; junction bases left unmatched: 5. Germline V gives CDR1 KGHDR, CDR2 SFDVKD. The CDR3 runs to 16 residues. CDR3 sequence reads: CATSDLSGSSTDTQYF. CDR3 DNA sequence: TGTGCCACCAGTGATCTTAGCGGGTCTAGCACAGATACGCAGTATTTT.

This sequence joins TRBV11-1 and TRBJ2-3; D remains ambiguous. Per germline, CDR1 SGHAT and CDR2 FQDESV (reference sequence). With 5 bases removed from V and 4 bases from J, the gap between germline ends came to 13 bases. CDR3 length: 14 amino acids. The CDR3 DNA reads as TGTGCCAGCAGCCCTACCCTGAGGTCAGATACGCAGTATTTT. It codes for CASSPTLRSDTQYF.

The V call is TRBV6-2 or TRBV6-3, the J call TRBJ2-7; no clear D gene. The ends were cut back, 6 bases at V and 0 bases at J, with 9 bases in the middle. The CDR3 totals 13 residues. Germline CDR1 and CDR2: MNHEY and SVGEGT. CDR3 in DNA: TGTGCCAGCAGAGGTGGGGTCTCCTACGAGCAGTACTTC. Translation gives CASRGGVSYEQYF.

The chain is built from TRBV5-1 and TRBJ1-6; a weak D match, TRBD1 (5 bases). Germline loops: CDR1 SGHRS, CDR2 YFSETQ. CDR3 length: 18 residues. The V gene lost 3 bases and the J gene lost 0 bases, with 16 bases spanning the gap. CDR3 in amino acids: CASSSTGRTNSYNSPLHF. Here the CDR3 DNA reads TGCGCCAGCAGCTCGACGGGACGGACGAACTCCTATAATTCACCCCTCCACTTT.

This chain uses TRBV20-1 with TRBJ2-2; a possible D gene is TRBD2 (6 bases). Germline lookup yields CDR1 DFQATT and CDR2 SNEGSKA (reference sequence). Trimming left V 8 bases short and J 6 bases short, with 28 bases between. CDR3 length: 17 amino acids. The CDR3 loop is CSHSLFVAVKVSGELFF. In nucleotides, the CDR3 is TGCAGTCATTCGTTATTTGTAGCGGTCAAGGTCTCCGGGGAGCTGTTTTTT.

The chain couples TRBV14 to TRBJ2-3; no clear D. This CDR3 contains 15 residues. V dropped 0 bases and J dropped 2 bases, with 9 bases sitting between them. The germline V gene has CDR1 SGHDN and CDR2 FVKESK. CDR3 bases: TGTGCCAGCAGCCAAGAGAGCTGGTACACAGATACGCAGTATTTT. It is translated as CASSQESWYTDTQYF.

The DNA of the CDR3 is TGTGCCAGCAGTTTCCAGGGGGGCGGTGAAGCTTTCTTT. Translation: CASSFQGGGEAFF. The rearrangement uses TRBV27 and TRBJ1-1, with TRBD1 matching 7 bases. V trimming: 3 bases; J trimming: 7 bases; junction bases outside the gene matches: 5. The germline V gene has CDR1 MNHEY and CDR2 SMNVEV (reference sequence). CDR3 length: 13 residues.

The chain links TRBV12-3 or TRBV12-4 to TRBJ2-5; D may be TRBD1 (5 bases). V was trimmed by 4 bases and J by 5 bases, leaving 17 bases between them. This CDR3 is 15 amino acids long. The CDR3 loop reads CASSSRLSGYETQYF. Here the CDR3 DNA reads TGTGCCAGCAGTTCCCGACTTTCAGGGTACGAGACCCAGTACTTC.

This chain links TRBV20-1 with TRBJ1-1, with 9 bases matching TRBD1. The length of the CDR3 is 16 residues. J was trimmed by 0 bases and V by 0 bases; bases with no gene match: 5. CDR1 and CDR2 (germline): DFQATT, SNEGSKA (reference sequence). This CDR3 reads CSARDAGQGMNTEAFF. In nucleotides, the CDR3 is TGCAGTGCTAGAGATGCCGGACAGGGGATGAACACTGAAGCTTTCTTT.